The 24 T cell receptor beta chains below were found in one sample sequenced in a study of high-grade serous ovarian cancer treatment subgroups. Tumor samples were obtained before definitive surgery or chemotherapy. Produced via immunoSEQ multiplex PCR; TCRdb's table is partial and in-frame only. The sample has 5,500 to 6,000 clones, about 70% seen once. Sequencing was performed on tumor tissue. Receptors were obtained from a human donor with high-grade serous ovarian cancer.

Only one count was recorded for this clone. The J gene is TRBJ2-3, the V gene TRBV2; TRBD1 aligns across 7 bases. The CDR3 spans 14 residues. V shed 5 bases, J shed 4 bases, and the junction held 6 bases outside the gene matches. Germline V gene data show CDR1 as SNHLY and CDR2 as FYNNEI. Here the CDR3 DNA reads TGTGCCAGCAGTACGACAGGGACCCCAGATACGCAGTATTTT. Amino acids: CASSTTGTPDTQYF. Complete variable domain (other parts from reference TRBV2 and TRBJ2-3): EPEVTQTPSHQVTQMGQEVILRCVPISNHLYFYWYRQILGQKVEFLVSFYNNEISEKSEIFDDQFSVERPDGSNFTLKIRSTKLEDSAMYFCASSTTGTPDTQYFGPGTRLTVL.

The genes are TRBV6-1 and TRBJ1-1; possibly TRBD1 for D (5 bases). Trimming removed 6 bases from V and 4 bases from J, with 12 bases in between. CDR3 size: 13 residues. Germline CDR1 and CDR2: MNHNS and SASEGT. CDR3: CASRHQGATEAFF. The CDR3 DNA follows: TGTGCCAGCAGACATCAGGGCGCCACTGAAGCTTTCTTT.

The CDR3 is CASSRQTVGGNEQFF. Here the CDR3 DNA reads TGTGCCAGCAGCCGCCAAACGGTCGGGGGCAATGAGCAGTTCTTC. This chain joins TRBV5-4 and TRBJ2-1, with a possible D match to TRBD2 (6 bases). The CDR3 spans 15 residues. The germline V gene has CDR1 SGHNT and CDR2 YYREEE (reference sequence). V lost 4 bases, J lost 6 bases, and 17 bases lay in between.

As regards this clone: Compared with germline, one end of the junction differs, possibly owing to a read error. J is TRBJ2-1 and V is TRBV6-5; no clear D gene. The CDR3 is 12 residues long. Germline V CDR1 and CDR2: MNHEY, SVGAGI. CDR3 sequence: CAISESRDEQFF. DNA for the CDR3: TGTGCCATCAGTGAGTCAAGGGATGAGCAGTTCTTC.

This clone was observed a single time. The chain couples TRBV4-3 to TRBJ1-3, with D possibly TRBD1 on 5 matching bases. The germline V gene has CDR1 LGHNA and CDR2 YSLEER. V lost 4 bases to trimming and J lost 3 bases, with 19 bases between them. This CDR3 has 17 residues. CDR3 protein: CASSRRFGAAGGNTIYF. The DNA for the CDR3 is TGCGCCAGCAGCCGGCGCTTTGGGGCCGCGGGTGGAAACACCATATATTTT.

Here the CDR3 DNA reads TGTGCCAGCACTGACAGGGACTTCTCCTACGAGCAGTACTTC. Translating it yields CASTDRDFSYEQYF. The chain uses TRBV2 and TRBJ2-7; D might be TRBD1 (7 bases). CDR3 length: 14 amino acids. The germline V gene has CDR1 SNHLY and CDR2 FYNNEI. The ends were cut back, 7 bases at V and 0 bases at J, with 13 bases in the middle.

This clone was counted only a few times. This chain links TRBV7-3 with TRBJ2-7, with D tentatively TRBD2 (6 bases). V lost 5 bases, J lost 0 bases, and 14 bases lay in between. Germline lookup yields CDR1 SGHTA and CDR2 FQGTGA. The CDR3 length is 15 residues. The CDR3 spells CASSPDGTASYEQYF. The DNA of the CDR3 is TGTGCCAGCAGCCCAGACGGGACTGCCTCCTACGAGCAGTACTTC.

J is TRBJ1-2 and V is TRBV7-6; D is uncertain. The CDR3 is made up of 14 amino acids. The V end lost 5 bases, the J end lost 2 bases, and 12 bases lay between the germline ends. Germline lookup yields CDR1 SGHVS and CDR2 FNYEAQ. CDR3 bases: TGTGCCAGCAGCGGCGCCGGGCGGAACTATGGCTACACCTTC. Its protein product is CASSGAGRNYGYTF.

The chain joins TRBV9 to TRBJ2-1; 8 positions match TRBD1. The CDR3 spans 13 residues. Germline V gene data show CDR1 as SGDLS and CDR2 as YYNGEE. V lost 4 bases and J lost 10; bases outside the gene matches: 7. CDR3 region: CASSPDRAREQFF. For the CDR3, the DNA is TGTGCCAGCAGCCCGGACAGGGCAAGAGAGCAGTTCTTC. Variable domain in full (rest from reference TRBV9 and TRBJ2-1): DSGVTQTPKHLITATGQRVTLRCSPRSGDLSVYWYQQSLDQGLQFLIQYYNGEERAKGNILERFSAQQFPDLHSELNLSSLELGDSALYFCASSPDRAREQFFGPGTRLTVL.

The chain has TRBV18 and TRBJ2-7; 8 bases are a match to TRBD1. Germline CDR1 and CDR2: KGHSH and LQKENI. V was pared by 3 bases and J by 0 bases, with 1 base of the junction left unmatched. CDR3 size: 14 residues. The CDR3 DNA sequence: TGTGCCAGCTCACCGGGACAGGTCTCCTACGAGCAGTACTTC. Amino acid sequence: CASSPGQVSYEQYF. Together with reference TRBV18 and TRBJ2-7, the CDR3 gives the full variable domain: NAGVMQNPRHLVRRRGQEARLRCSPMKGHSHVYWYRQLPEEGLKFMVYLQKENIIDESGMPKERFSAEFPKEGPSILRIQQVVRGDSAAYFCASSPGQVSYEQYFGPGTRLTVT.

The chain has TRBV6-4 and TRBJ1-2, with TRBD1 as a possible D gene (5 bases). CDR1 and CDR2 (germline): MRHNA, SNTAGT. V was clipped by 4 bases and J by 5 bases, with 11 bases between them. This CDR3 has 13 amino acids. In nucleotides, the CDR3 is TGTGCCAGCAGTGGCGGGACTTCGTATGGCTACACCTTC. Its protein is CASSGGTSYGYTF.

CDR3 sequence: CASSYPVLIYEQYF. In nucleotides, the CDR3 is TGTGCCAGCAGTTACCCTGTTCTGATCTACGAGCAGTACTTC. The chain links TRBV6-6 to TRBJ2-7; D gene unclear. The ends were cut back, 2 bases at V and 3 bases at J, with 11 bases in the middle. This CDR3 region has 14 residues. Germline V gene sequence: CDR1 MNHNY, CDR2 SVGAGI (reference sequence).

V is TRBV7-2 and J is TRBJ2-3; D not certain. The germline V and J ends were trimmed by 1 base and 4 bases, with 15 bases remaining between them. The length of the CDR3 is 16 residues. Germline V gene data show CDR1 as SGHTA and CDR2 as FQGNSA. This CDR3 is CASSLVATPGPDTQYF. The CDR3 DNA reads TGTGCCAGCAGCTTAGTCGCGACCCCCGGGCCAGATACGCAGTATTTT.

The CDR3, as DNA: TGTGCCAGTAGTATCAGGGGGATGAACACTGAAGCTTTCTTT. Its translation: CASSIRGMNTEAFF. The chain has TRBV19 and TRBJ1-1, with 7 bases matching TRBD1. After removal of 3 bases from V and 0 bases from J, the junction contained 1 base not matched to a gene. CDR1 and CDR2 (germline): LNHDA, SQIVND (reference sequence). This CDR3 spans 14 amino acids.

The V and J genes are TRBV5-1 and TRBJ2-7; 8 bases are a match to TRBD2. Germline-derived CDR1 and CDR2 are SGHRS and YFSETQ. The V and J ends lost 4 bases and 3 bases, in that order; junction bases with no gene match: 6. This CDR3 has 14 amino acids. CDR3 sequence: CASSAGGSGYEQYF. The CDR3 DNA reads TGCGCCAGCAGCGCGGGGGGTAGTGGCTACGAGCAGTACTTC. Drawing the rest from reference TRBV5-1 and TRBJ2-7, the complete variable domain is KAGVTQTPRYLIKTRGQQVTLSCSPISGHRSVSWYQQTPGQGLQFLFEYFSETQRNKGNFPGRFSGRQFSNSRSEMNVSTLELGDSALYLCASSAGGSGYEQYFGPGTRLTVT.

The chain employs TRBV2 and TRBJ2-1, with 8 bases identical to TRBD2. Losses at the gene ends were 9 bases for V and 9 bases for J; bases not matched to a gene: 7. The CDR3 length is 12 residues. Germline V lookup: CDR1 SNHLY, CDR2 FYNNEI. The CDR3 here is CARSGGPGEQFF. DNA of the CDR3: TGTGCCAGGAGCGGGGGTCCGGGTGAGCAGTTCTTC. Full variable domain (remainder filled in from reference TRBV2 and TRBJ2-1): EPEVTQTPSHQVTQMGQEVILRCVPISNHLYFYWYRQILGQKVEFLVSFYNNEISEKSEIFDDQFSVERPDGSNFTLKIRSTKLEDSAMYFCARSGGPGEQFFGPGTRLTVL.

Points on this clone: The junction does not match germline at one end; this may be a read error. The V call is TRBV7-2, the J call TRBJ1-4, with D unresolved. Germline CDR1 is SGHTA and CDR2 is FQGNSA. The CDR3 is made up of 15 amino acids. The DNA for the CDR3 is TGCGCCAGCAGCCAAGAGGGAGGGTTGGGGGAAAAACTGTTTTTT. Amino acids: CASSQEGGLGEKLFF.

The chain combines TRBV27 with TRBJ2-2; a possible D gene is TRBD1 (5 bases). The germline V gene encodes CDR1 MNHEY and CDR2 SMNVEV (reference sequence). V lost 2 bases and J 6 bases, leaving 7 bases between the germline ends. CDR3 length: 13 residues. The CDR3 coding sequence is TGTGCCAGCAGTTTAAGGGGTTCCGGGGAGCTGTTTTTT. It encodes CASSLRGSGELFF.

The rearrangement joins TRBV7-3 to TRBJ1-1, with 7 positions matching TRBD1. The germline gives CDR1 SGHTA, CDR2 FQGTGA. The CDR3 covers 15 residues. V shed 5 bases, J shed 3 bases, and the junction held 9 bases outside the gene matches. CDR3 amino acids: CASSPTPTGYTEAFF. DNA of the CDR3: TGTGCCAGCAGCCCGACCCCGACAGGGTACACTGAAGCTTTCTTT.

This clone was picked up a small number of times. J is TRBJ2-3 and V is TRBV19, with TRBD1 matching over 8 bases. Germline CDR1 LNHDA, CDR2 SQIVND (reference sequence). The CDR3 runs 14 residues. J gave up 1 base and V 5 bases, and 2 bases lay outside the gene matches. CDR3 DNA: TGTGCCAGTAGTGGGGGACAGGGCACAGATACGCAGTATTTT. Its translation is CASSGGQGTDTQYF.

This clone was seen a few times. V and J are TRBV19 and TRBJ1-6, with D possibly being TRBD1 (5 bases). CDR3 length: 13 residues. CDR1 and CDR2 (germline): LNHDA, SQIVND (reference sequence). The V end was cut by 2 bases, the J end by 9 bases, with 8 bases between. The CDR3 DNA follows: TGTGCCAGTAGTATATCTACAGGTTCACCCCTCCACTTT. Its translation: CASSISTGSPLHF. The full variable domain, rest sourced from reference TRBV19 and TRBJ1-6, is DGGITQSPKYLFRKEGQNVTLSCEQNLNHDAMYWYRQDPGQGLRLIYYSQIVNDFQKGDIAEGYSVSREKKESFPLTVTSAQKNPTAFYLCASSISTGSPLHFGNGTRLTVT.

This chain uses TRBV7-2 with TRBJ2-7; TRBD2 matches at 13 bases. Germline V gene lookup returns CDR1 SGHTA and CDR2 FQGNSA. V was pared by 5 bases and J by 6 bases, with 13 bases of the junction left unmatched. The CDR3 has 17 residues. The CDR3 sequence: CASSKQATSGGLAEQYF. DNA for the CDR3: TGTGCCAGCAGCAAACAAGCGACTAGCGGGGGGCTGGCCGAGCAGTACTTC. The whole variable domain, remainder taken from reference TRBV7-2 and TRBJ2-7, is GAGVSQSPSNKVTEKGKDVELRCDPISGHTALYWYRQSLGQGLEFLIYFQGNSAPDKSGLPSDRFSAERTGGSVSTLTIQRTQQEDSAVYLCASSKQATSGGLAEQYFGPGTRLTVT.

This rearrangement joins TRBV6-6 to TRBJ2-5, with D perhaps assigned TRBD1 or TRBD2 (5 bases each). CDR1 is MNHNY, CDR2 SVGAGI, per germline (reference sequence). V was pared by 6 bases and J by 2 bases, with 16 bases between. The CDR3 is 15 residues long. CDR3 DNA: TGTGCCAGCAGCTACCCCGGGACCGTTCAAGAGACCCAGTACTTC. It specifies CASSYPGTVQETQYF.

By sample share, this clone is medium-sized. The genes are TRBV10-3 and TRBJ1-5; no definite D call. With 7 bases removed from V and 7 bases from J, the gap between germline ends came to 14 bases. The germline V gene has CDR1 ENHRY and CDR2 SYGVKD. This CDR3 has 13 residues. Here the CDR3 DNA reads TGTGCCATCACGACCACTCCCGAACAGCCCCAGCATTTT. It encodes CAITTTPEQPQHF.